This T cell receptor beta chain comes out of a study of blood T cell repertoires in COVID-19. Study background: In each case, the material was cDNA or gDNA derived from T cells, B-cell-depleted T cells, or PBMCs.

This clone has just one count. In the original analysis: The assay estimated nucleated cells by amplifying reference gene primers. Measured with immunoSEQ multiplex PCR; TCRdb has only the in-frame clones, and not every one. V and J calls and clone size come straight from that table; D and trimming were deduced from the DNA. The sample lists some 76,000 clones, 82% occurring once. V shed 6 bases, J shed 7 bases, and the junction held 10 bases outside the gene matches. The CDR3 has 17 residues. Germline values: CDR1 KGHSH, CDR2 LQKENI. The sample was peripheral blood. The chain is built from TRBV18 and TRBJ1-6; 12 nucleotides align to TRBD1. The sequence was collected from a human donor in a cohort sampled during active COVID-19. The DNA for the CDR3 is TGTGCCAGCTCCCCAAATCCCGGGACAGGGGGCAATTCACCCCTCCACTTT. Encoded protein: CASSPNPGTGGNSPLHF. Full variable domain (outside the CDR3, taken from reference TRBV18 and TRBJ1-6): NAGVMQNPRHLVRRRGQEARLRCSPMKGHSHVYWYRQLPEEGLKFMVYLQKENIIDESGMPKERFSAEFPKEGPSILRIQQVVRGDSAAYFCASSPNPGTGGNSPLHFGNGTRLTVT.